This T cell receptor (beta chain) was identified during a study of PD-1 blockade in classical Hodgkin lymphoma. Germline values: CDR1 MNHEY, CDR2 SMNVEV (reference sequence). The CDR3 has 15 amino acids. Trimming took 0 bases from V and 2 from J, leaving 11 bases between them. Here immunoSEQ multiplex PCR was the method, and the copy in TCRdb shows in-frame clones only, minus some. The sample carries around 18,000 clones, more than 75% recorded once. Relapse was seen in all patients after autologous stem cell transplantation, and brentuximab vedotin exposure was variable. Notes on the study in general: While CD8+ TCR diversity did not rise significantly by C4D1, CD4+ TCR diversity did.

For this clone: Its cognate antigen is unknown.

The material sequenced was peripheral blood mononuclear cells (PBMCs), taken before the second cycle of nivolumab. This clonotype originated in a human donor with classical Hodgkin lymphoma. The chain joins TRBV27 to TRBJ2-7, with TRBD1 as a possible D gene (6 bases). For the CDR3, the DNA is TGTGCCAGCAGTTTATCAGGACAGTGGGCCTACGAGCAGTACTTC. Amino acids: CASSLSGQWAYEQYF.